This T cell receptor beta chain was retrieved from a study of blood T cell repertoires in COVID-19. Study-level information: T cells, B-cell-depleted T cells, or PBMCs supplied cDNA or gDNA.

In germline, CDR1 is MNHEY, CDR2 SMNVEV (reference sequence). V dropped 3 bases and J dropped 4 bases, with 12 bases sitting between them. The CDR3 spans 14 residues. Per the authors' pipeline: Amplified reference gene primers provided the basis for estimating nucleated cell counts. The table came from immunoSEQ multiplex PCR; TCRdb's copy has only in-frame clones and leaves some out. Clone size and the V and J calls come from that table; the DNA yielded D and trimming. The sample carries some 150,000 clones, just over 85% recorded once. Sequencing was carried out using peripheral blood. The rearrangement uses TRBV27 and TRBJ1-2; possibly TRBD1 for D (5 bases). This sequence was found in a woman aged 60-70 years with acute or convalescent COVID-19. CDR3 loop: CASSLRGRGYGYTF. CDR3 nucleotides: TGTGCCAGCAGTTTGCGGGGACGGGGCTATGGCTACACCTTC.